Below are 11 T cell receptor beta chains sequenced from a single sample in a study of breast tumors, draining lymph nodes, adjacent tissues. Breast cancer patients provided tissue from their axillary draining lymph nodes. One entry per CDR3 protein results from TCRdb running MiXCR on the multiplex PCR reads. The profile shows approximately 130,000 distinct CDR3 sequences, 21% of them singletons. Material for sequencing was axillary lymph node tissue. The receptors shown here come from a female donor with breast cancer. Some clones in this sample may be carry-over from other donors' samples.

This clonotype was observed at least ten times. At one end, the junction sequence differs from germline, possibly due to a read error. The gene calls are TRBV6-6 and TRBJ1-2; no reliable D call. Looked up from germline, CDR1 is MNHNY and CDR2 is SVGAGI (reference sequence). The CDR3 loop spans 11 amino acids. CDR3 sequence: CASSYGGSCRF. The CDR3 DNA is TGTGCCAGCAGTTACGGCGGGAGTTGTCGATTC.

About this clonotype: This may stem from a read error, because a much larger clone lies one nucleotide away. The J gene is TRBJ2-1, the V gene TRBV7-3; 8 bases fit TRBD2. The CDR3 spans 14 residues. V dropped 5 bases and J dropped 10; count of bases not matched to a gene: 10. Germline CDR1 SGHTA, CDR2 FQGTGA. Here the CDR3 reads CASSLSGGVAEQFF. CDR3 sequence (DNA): TGTGCCAGCAGCCTATCCGGGGGGGTTGCCGAGCAGTTCTTC. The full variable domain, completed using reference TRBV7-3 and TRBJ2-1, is GAGVSQTPSNKVTEKGKYVELRCDPISGHTALYWYRQSLGQGPEFLIYFQGTGAADDSGLPNDRFFAVRPEGSVSTLKIQRTERGDSAVYLCASSLSGGVAEQFFGPGTRLTVL.

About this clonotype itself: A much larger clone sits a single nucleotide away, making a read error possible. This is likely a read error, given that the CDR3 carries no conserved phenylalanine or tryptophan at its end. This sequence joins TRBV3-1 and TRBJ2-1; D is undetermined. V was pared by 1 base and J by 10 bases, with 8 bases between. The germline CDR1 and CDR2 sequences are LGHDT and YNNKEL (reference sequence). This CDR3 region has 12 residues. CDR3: CASSQVPREQFL. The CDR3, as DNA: TGTGCCAGCAGCCAAGTTCCCCGCGAGCAGTTCCTC.

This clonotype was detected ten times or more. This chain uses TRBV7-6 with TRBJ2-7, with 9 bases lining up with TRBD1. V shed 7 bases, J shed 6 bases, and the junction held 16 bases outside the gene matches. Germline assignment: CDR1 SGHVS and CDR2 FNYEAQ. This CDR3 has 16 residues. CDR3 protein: CASTPSLGQGSTEQYF. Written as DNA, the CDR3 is TGTGCCAGCACCCCCTCTTTGGGACAGGGATCCACCGAGCAGTACTTC.

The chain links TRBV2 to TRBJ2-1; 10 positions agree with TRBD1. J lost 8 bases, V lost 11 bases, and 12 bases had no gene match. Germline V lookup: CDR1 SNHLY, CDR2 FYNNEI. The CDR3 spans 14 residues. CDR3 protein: CAGSRDRGFDEQFF. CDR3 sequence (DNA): TGTGCCGGAAGCCGGGACAGGGGATTTGATGAGCAGTTCTTC.

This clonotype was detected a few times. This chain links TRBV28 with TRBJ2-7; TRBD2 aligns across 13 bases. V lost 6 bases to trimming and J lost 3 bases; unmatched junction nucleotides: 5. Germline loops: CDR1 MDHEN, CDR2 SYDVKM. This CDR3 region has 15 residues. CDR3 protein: CASRPRTSGSYEQYF. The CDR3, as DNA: TGTGCCAGCAGACCCAGGACTAGCGGGAGCTACGAGCAGTACTTC. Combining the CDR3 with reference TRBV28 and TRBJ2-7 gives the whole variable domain DVKVTQSSRYLVKRTGEKVFLECVQDMDHENMFWYRQDPGLGLRLIYFSYDVKMKEKGDIPEGYSVSREKKERFSLILESASTNQTSMYLCASRPRTSGSYEQYFGPGTRLTVT.

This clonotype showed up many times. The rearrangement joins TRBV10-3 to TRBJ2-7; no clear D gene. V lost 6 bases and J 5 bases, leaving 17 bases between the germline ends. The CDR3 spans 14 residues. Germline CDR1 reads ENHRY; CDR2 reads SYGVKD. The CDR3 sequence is CAIRTADKGHEQYF. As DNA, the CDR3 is TGTGCCATCAGAACCGCGGATAAGGGCCACGAGCAGTACTTC.

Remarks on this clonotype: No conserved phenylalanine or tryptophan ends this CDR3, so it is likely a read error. The CDR3, as DNA: TGTGCCAGCACCCGTCGGATCTATGGCTACACCTCC. Protein sequence: CASTRRIYGYTS. The chain carries TRBV28 and TRBJ1-2; D is unclear. Germline assignment: CDR1 MDHEN and CDR2 SYDVKM. The CDR3 has 12 residues. Trimming took 7 bases from V and 4 from J, leaving 10 bases between them.

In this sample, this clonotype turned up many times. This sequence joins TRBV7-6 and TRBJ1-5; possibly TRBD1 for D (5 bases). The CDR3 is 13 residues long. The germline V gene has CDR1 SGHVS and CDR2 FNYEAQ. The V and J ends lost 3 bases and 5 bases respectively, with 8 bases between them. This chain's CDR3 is CASSLSGYQPQHF. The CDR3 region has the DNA TGTGCCAGCAGCTTGTCAGGGTATCAGCCCCAGCATTTT.

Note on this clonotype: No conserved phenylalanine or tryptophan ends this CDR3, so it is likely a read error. CDR3 sequence: CASSPRQRNEKLFC. The CDR3 DNA reads as TGTGCCAGCAGTCCTAGACAGAGAAATGAAAAACTGTTTTGT. The chain recombines TRBV27 with TRBJ1-4; TRBD1 might be the D (5 bases). The V and J ends lost 5 bases and 5 bases respectively, with 12 bases between them. Germline lookup yields CDR1 MNHEY and CDR2 SMNVEV (reference sequence). The length of the CDR3 is 14 residues.

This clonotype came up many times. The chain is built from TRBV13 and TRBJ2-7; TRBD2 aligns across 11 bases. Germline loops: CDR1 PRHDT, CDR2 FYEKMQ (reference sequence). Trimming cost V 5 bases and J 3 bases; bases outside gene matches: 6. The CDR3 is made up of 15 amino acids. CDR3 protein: CASSPTSGSFYEQYF. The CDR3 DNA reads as TGTGCCAGCAGCCCCACTAGCGGGAGTTTCTACGAGCAGTACTTC. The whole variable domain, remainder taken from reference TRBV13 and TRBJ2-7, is AAGVIQSPRHLIKEKRETATLKCYPIPRHDTVYWYQQGPGQDPQFLISFYEKMQSDKGSIPDRFSAQQFSDYHSELNMSSLELGDSALYFCASSPTSGSFYEQYFGPGTRLTVT.